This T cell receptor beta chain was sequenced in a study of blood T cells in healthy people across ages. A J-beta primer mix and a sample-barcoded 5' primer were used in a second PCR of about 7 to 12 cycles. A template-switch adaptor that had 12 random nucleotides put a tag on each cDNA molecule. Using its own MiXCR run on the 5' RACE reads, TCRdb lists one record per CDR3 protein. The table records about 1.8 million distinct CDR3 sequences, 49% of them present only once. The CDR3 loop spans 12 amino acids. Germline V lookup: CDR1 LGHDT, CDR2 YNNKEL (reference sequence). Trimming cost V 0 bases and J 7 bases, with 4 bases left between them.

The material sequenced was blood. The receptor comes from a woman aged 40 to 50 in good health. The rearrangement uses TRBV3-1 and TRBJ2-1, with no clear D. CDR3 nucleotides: TGTGCCAGCAGCCAAGAGTTTAATGAGCAGTTCTTC. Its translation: CASSQEFNEQFF.